This T cell receptor beta chain is from a study of vaccination effects on CD4 cells after COVID-19. Study-wide context: Convalescent patients (n = two) were sampled 16 days and one week prevaccination. Cultures of under 2.5 million PBMC per well contained 9 to 10 IU/ml IL-2 plus 10 ug/ml peptides.

This clone was picked up a small number of times. Its cognate antigen is unknown. V dropped 6 bases and J dropped 1 base, with 8 bases sitting between them. Germline CDR1 and CDR2: ENHRY and SYGVKD. The CDR3 runs to 13 residues. The data were produced by immunoSEQ multiplex PCR, yet TCRdb's version contains in-frame clones alone and is incomplete. The profile covers about 45,000 clones, with roughly 80% appearing a single time and roughly 8.6% taken by the ten largest. Study-level results: Early post-infection timepoints were absent, and convalescent patients were few.

The culture ran for approximately 10 days, and then CD4+ T cells were isolated. The individual was infected with SARS-CoV-2 between March and December 2020, as confirmed by PCR. The specimen comprised CD4+ T cells from PBMCs cultured without peptide, sampled before COVID-19 vaccination. The receptor was isolated from a human donor who had a prior SARS-CoV-2 infection. J is TRBJ2-3 and V is TRBV10-3; D unresolved. The chain's CDR3 is CAISRPGTDTQYF. In nucleotides, the CDR3 is TGTGCCATCAGCAGGCCGGGCACAGATACGCAGTATTTT.